Listed below are T cell receptor beta chains from one sample, sequenced in a study of blood T cells in healthy people across ages. MiXCR, applied by TCRdb to the 5' RACE reads, yields one record per CDR3 protein. Altogether 850,000 to 1,000,000 distinct CDR3 sequences are present, about 48% being singletons, with the ten largest covering roughly 12%. Sequences were obtained from blood. The source is a man aged 30 to 39 in good health. Each CDR3 is given with its conserved first and last residue. Fields, in order: V gene, J gene, clone size, D gene, CDR3 protein, CDR3 DNA. A D gene is named only where the DNA matches it firmly. Where a row states a size, it is once, few, many or the class of an expanded clone; other rows omit it.

v_call: TRBV20-1
j_call: TRBJ2-1
clone_size: once
d_call: TRBD2
cdr3_aa: CSAGLAGANEQFF
cdr3_nt: TGCAGTGCTGGACTAGCGGGGGCTAATGAGCAGTTCTTC

v_call: TRBV25-1
j_call: TRBJ1-5
clone_size: .
d_call: .
cdr3_aa: CASSGDQGNQPQHF
cdr3_nt: TGTGCCAGCAGTGGTGATCAGGGAAACCAGCCCCAGCATTTT

v_call: TRBV28
j_call: TRBJ2-7
clone_size: .
d_call: TRBD1
cdr3_aa: CASRGQVEQYF
cdr3_nt: TGTGCCAGCAGGGGACAGGTCGAGCAGTACTTC

v_call: TRBV20-1
j_call: TRBJ1-5
clone_size: many
d_call: .
cdr3_aa: CSAPSLEGKGNQPQHF
cdr3_nt: TGCAGTGCCCCTAGCCTGGAGGGGAAAGGCAATCAGCCCCAGCATTTT

v_call: TRBV6-2/TRBV6-3
j_call: TRBJ1-2
clone_size: .
d_call: .
cdr3_aa: CASSPGRVGYGYTF
cdr3_nt: TGTGCCAGCAGCCCCGGAAGGGTCGGGTATGGCTACACCTTC

v_call: TRBV12-3/TRBV12-4
j_call: TRBJ2-1
clone_size: .
d_call: .
cdr3_aa: CASSVMDNEQFF
cdr3_nt: TGTGCCAGCAGTGTAATGGACAATGAGCAGTTCTTC

v_call: TRBV9
j_call: TRBJ2-3
clone_size: few
d_call: .
cdr3_aa: CASSGEGSSTDTQYF
cdr3_nt: TGTGCCAGCAGCGGCGAAGGGTCCTCCACAGATACGCAGTATTTT

v_call: TRBV4-1
j_call: TRBJ1-2
clone_size: few
d_call: .
cdr3_aa: CASSHYRAGYTF
cdr3_nt: TGCGCCAGCAGCCATTACAGGGCTGGCTACACCTTC

v_call: TRBV4-3
j_call: TRBJ1-2
clone_size: few
d_call: .
cdr3_aa: CASSQEIRVTNYGYTF
cdr3_nt: TGCGCCAGCAGCCAAGAAATCCGGGTGACTAACTATGGCTACACCTTC

v_call: TRBV6-5
j_call: TRBJ1-2
clone_size: .
d_call: TRBD1
cdr3_aa: CASSYGQGANYGCTF
cdr3_nt: TGTGCCAGCAGTTACGGACAGGGGGCTAACTATGGCTGCACCTTC

v_call: TRBV29-1
j_call: TRBJ2-5
clone_size: few
d_call: .
cdr3_aa: CSVGRDSQETQYF
cdr3_nt: TGCAGCGTGGGGAGAGACAGCCAAGAGACCCAGTACTTC

v_call: TRBV7-6
j_call: TRBJ2-1
clone_size: few
d_call: .
cdr3_aa: CASSLSAGSSYNEQFF
cdr3_nt: TGTGCCAGCAGCTTATCTGCCGGGAGCTCCTACAATGAGCAGTTCTTC

v_call: TRBV2
j_call: TRBJ2-4
clone_size: .
d_call: .
cdr3_aa: CASSPSAGIRFGQYF
cdr3_nt: TGTGCCAGCAGCCCCTCCGCGGGAATTCGTTTCGGGCAGTACTTC

v_call: TRBV25-1
j_call: TRBJ1-2
clone_size: few
d_call: .
cdr3_aa: CASSDPFLGYSGGYTF
cdr3_nt: TGTGCCAGCAGTGACCCCTTCTTAGGATACTCGGGAGGCTACACCTTC

v_call: TRBV4-1
j_call: TRBJ2-7
clone_size: .
d_call: TRBD2
cdr3_aa: CASSHRAGANEQYF
cdr3_nt: TGCGCCAGCAGCCATCGAGCGGGGGCCAACGAGCAGTACTTC

v_call: TRBV10-3
j_call: TRBJ2-5
clone_size: .
d_call: .
cdr3_aa: CAISESDRSVQETQYF
cdr3_nt: TGTGCCATCAGTGAGTCGGATCGGAGCGTCCAAGAGACCCAGTACTTC

v_call: TRBV20-1
j_call: TRBJ2-5
clone_size: .
d_call: .
cdr3_aa: CSADGRTQETQYF
cdr3_nt: TGCAGTGCCGACGGACGGACCCAAGAGACCCAGTACTTC

v_call: TRBV29-1
j_call: TRBJ1-1
clone_size: .
d_call: .
cdr3_aa: CSVESPRATEAFF
cdr3_nt: TGCAGCGTTGAATCCCCCAGGGCCACTGAAGCTTTCTTT

v_call: TRBV5-4
j_call: TRBJ1-1
clone_size: few
d_call: TRBD1
cdr3_aa: CASSLGTGLNTEAFF
cdr3_nt: TGTGCCAGCAGCTTGGGGACAGGACTGAACACTGAAGCTTTCTTT